A single T cell receptor beta chain is shown here with its context. Germline V gene lookup returns CDR1 DFQATT and CDR2 SNEGSKA (reference sequence). The CDR3 sequence is 18 residues long. The V end lost 3 bases, the J end lost 3 bases, and 27 bases lay between the germline ends. This record belongs to a study of blood T cell repertoires in COVID-19. Source study methods: Using reference gene primer amplification, nucleated cell counts were estimated. Generated by immunoSEQ multiplex PCR, the TCRdb table keeps only in-frame clones and is missing some. V and J calls and clone size are those listed in that table; D and trimming were worked out from the DNA. Here the sample spans about 210,000 clones, roughly 90% being singletons.

Sequences were obtained from PBMCs or T cells enriched from blood (not recorded which). The TCR originated in a man younger than 35 with acute COVID-19. The rearrangement links TRBV20-1 to TRBJ2-7; tentatively, D is TRBD2 (7 bases). The CDR3 DNA reads as TGCAGTGCTAGTTGGGACAATGGGAGGGCAGGGAATTACTACGAGCAGTACTTC. It translates to CSASWDNGRAGNYYEQYF.